This TCR beta chain was recovered during a study of T cell responses to AZD1222 COVID-19 vaccine. The germline V gene has CDR1 ENHRY and CDR2 SYGVKD. This CDR3 region has 17 residues. V lost 2 bases and J lost 1; bases outside the gene matches: 3. Study-level points and caveats: Clonal diversity was possibly underestimated; the donors were predominantly white British and more often female.

Comments on this clone: Its antigen is not identified.

The protocol was immunoSEQ multiplex PCR, while the TCRdb copy is restricted to in-frame clones and leaves out a portion. Of 75,000 to 90,000 clones listed, approximately 85% are singletons. This sequence joins TRBV10-3 and TRBJ2-2, with TRBD2 matching 11 bases. The input for sequencing was peripheral blood, taken 28 days after the second AZD1222 dose. This sequence was found in an adult who received the AZD1222 COVID-19 vaccine. The CDR3 loop is CAISERGLAENTGELFF. The CDR3 DNA follows: TGTGCCATCAGTGAGAGGGGACTAGCGGAGAACACCGGGGAGCTGTTTTTT.